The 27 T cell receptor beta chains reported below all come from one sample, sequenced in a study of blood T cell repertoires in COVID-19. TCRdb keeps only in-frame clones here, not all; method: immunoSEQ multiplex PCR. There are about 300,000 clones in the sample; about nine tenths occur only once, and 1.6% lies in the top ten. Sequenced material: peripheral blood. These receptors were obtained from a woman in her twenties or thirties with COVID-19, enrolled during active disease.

Here the CDR3 reads CASSFDRAEKLFF. The CDR3 bases are TGTGCCAGCAGCTTTGACAGGGCTGAAAAACTGTTTTTT. J is TRBJ1-4 and V is TRBV3-1 (or the pseudogene TRBV3-2); 7 bases align to TRBD1. V shed 5 bases and J 7 bases; nucleotides not matched to a gene: 4. CDR1 and CDR2 (germline): LGHDT, YNNKEL (reference sequence). The CDR3 is made up of 13 amino acids.

CDR3 sequence reads: CASGTSTATGNTIYF. The CDR3 nucleotides are TGTGCCAGCGGTACCTCTACAGCCACTGGAAACACCATATATTTT. V gene TRBV9 combines with J gene TRBJ1-3; D ambiguous. Germline V gene lookup returns CDR1 SGDLS and CDR2 YYNGEE. Trimming left V 7 bases short and J 2 bases short, with 16 bases between. This CDR3 region has 15 residues.

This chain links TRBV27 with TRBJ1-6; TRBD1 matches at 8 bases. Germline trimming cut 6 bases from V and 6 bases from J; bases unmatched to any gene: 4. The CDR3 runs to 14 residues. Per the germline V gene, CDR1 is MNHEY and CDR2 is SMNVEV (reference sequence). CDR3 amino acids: CASRPDRGNSPLHF. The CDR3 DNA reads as TGTGCCAGCAGACCCGACAGGGGTAATTCACCCCTCCACTTT.

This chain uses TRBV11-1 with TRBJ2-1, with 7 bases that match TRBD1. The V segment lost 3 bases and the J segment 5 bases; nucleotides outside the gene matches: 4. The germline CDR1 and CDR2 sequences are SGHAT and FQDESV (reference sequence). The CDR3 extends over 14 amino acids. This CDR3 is CASSFGTENNEQFF. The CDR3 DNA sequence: TGTGCCAGCAGCTTTGGGACAGAAAACAATGAGCAGTTCTTC.

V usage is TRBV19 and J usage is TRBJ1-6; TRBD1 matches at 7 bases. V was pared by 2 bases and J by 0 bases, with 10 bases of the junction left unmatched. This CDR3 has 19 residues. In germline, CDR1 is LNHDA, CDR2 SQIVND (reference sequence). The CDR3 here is CASSIYRTGLSSYNSPLHF. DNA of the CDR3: TGTGCCAGTAGTATATATCGGACAGGCCTGAGCTCCTATAATTCACCCCTCCACTTT.

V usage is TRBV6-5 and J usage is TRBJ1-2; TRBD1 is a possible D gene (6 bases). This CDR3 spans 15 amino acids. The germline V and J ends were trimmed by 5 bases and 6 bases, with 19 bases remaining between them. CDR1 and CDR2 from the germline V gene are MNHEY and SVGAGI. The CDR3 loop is CASSRRDTGGNGYTF. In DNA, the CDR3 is TGTGCCAGCAGTCGCCGGGACACGGGAGGGAATGGCTACACCTTC.

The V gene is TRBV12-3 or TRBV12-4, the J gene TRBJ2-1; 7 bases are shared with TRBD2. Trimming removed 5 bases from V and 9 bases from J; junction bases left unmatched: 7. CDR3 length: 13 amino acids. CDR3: CASSLSGGSEQFF. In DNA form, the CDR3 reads TGTGCCAGCAGTCTCTCCGGGGGGTCTGAGCAGTTCTTC.

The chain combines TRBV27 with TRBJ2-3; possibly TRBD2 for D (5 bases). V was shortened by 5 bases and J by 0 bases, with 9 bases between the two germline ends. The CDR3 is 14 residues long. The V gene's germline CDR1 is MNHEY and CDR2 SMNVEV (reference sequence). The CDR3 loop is CASSTSASTDTQYF. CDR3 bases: TGTGCCAGCAGTACTAGTGCTAGCACAGATACGCAGTATTTT.

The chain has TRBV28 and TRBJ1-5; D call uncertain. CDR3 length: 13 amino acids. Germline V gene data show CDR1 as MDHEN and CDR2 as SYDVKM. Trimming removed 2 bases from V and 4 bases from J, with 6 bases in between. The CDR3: CASSLAENQPQHF. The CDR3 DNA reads TGTGCCAGCAGTTTAGCGGAGAATCAGCCCCAGCATTTT.

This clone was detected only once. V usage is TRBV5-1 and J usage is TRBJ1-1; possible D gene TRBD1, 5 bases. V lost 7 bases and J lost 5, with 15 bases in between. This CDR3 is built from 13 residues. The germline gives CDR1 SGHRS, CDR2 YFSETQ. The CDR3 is CASGFQGRTEAFF. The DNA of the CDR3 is TGCGCCAGCGGGTTCCAGGGTAGGACTGAAGCTTTCTTT.

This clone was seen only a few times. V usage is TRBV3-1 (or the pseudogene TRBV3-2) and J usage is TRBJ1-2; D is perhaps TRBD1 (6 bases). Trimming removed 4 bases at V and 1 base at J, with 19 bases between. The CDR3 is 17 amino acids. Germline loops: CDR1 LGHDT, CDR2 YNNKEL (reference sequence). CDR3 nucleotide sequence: TGTGCCAGCAGCCCACTGCTAGGGACACTCAATAACTATGGCTACACCTTC. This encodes CASSPLLGTLNNYGYTF.

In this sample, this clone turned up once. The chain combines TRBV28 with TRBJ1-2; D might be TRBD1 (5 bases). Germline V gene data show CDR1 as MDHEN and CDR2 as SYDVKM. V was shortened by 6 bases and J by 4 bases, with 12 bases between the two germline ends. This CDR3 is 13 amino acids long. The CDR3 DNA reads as TGTGCCAGCAGCCGACCCGACAGCTATGGCTACACCTTC. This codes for CASSRPDSYGYTF.

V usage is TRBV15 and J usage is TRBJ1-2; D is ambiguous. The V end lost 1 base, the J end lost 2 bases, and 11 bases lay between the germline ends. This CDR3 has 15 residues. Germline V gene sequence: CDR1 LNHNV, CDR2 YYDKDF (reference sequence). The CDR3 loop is CATSRVGGLNYGYTF. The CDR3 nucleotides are TGTGCCACCAGCAGAGTCGGAGGTTTGAACTATGGCTACACCTTC.

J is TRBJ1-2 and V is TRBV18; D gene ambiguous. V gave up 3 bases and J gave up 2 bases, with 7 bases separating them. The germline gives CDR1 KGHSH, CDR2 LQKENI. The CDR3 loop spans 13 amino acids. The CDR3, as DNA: TGTGCCAGCTCACCCCCGAGCAACTATGGCTACACCTTC. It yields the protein CASSPPSNYGYTF. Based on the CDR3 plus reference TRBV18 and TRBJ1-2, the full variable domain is NAGVMQNPRHLVRRRGQEARLRCSPMKGHSHVYWYRQLPEEGLKFMVYLQKENIIDESGMPKERFSAEFPKEGPSILRIQQVVRGDSAAYFCASSPPSNYGYTFGSGTRLTVV.

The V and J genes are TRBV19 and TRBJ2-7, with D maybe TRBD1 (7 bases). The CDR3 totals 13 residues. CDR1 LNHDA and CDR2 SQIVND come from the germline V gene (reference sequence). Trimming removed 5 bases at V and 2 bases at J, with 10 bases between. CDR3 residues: CASSPGGTYEQYV. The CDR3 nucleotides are TGTGCCAGTAGTCCAGGGGGGACCTACGAGCAGTACGTC.

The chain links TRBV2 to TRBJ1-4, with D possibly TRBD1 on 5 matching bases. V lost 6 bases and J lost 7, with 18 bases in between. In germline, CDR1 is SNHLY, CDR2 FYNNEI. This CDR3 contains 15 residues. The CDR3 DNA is TGTGCCAGCAGGACTGACGGGGGGGGACGTGAAAAACTGTTTTTT. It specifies CASRTDGGGREKLFF.

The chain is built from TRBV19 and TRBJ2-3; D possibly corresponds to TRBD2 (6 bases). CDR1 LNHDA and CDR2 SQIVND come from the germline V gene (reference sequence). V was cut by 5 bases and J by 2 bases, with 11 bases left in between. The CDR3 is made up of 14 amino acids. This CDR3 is CASSDSGVTDTQYF. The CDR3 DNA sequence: TGTGCCAGTAGTGATAGCGGAGTCACAGATACGCAGTATTTT.

The CDR3 loop reads CAISGGTDPYEQYF. CDR3 nucleotides: TGTGCCATCAGTGGTGGGACAGATCCCTACGAGCAGTACTTC. The V and J genes are TRBV10-3 and TRBJ2-7; 7 bases match TRBD1. The CDR3 runs to 14 residues. CDR1 and CDR2 (germline): ENHRY, SYGVKD. The J segment lost 2 bases and the V segment lost 4 bases, leaving 5 bases of the junction unmatched.

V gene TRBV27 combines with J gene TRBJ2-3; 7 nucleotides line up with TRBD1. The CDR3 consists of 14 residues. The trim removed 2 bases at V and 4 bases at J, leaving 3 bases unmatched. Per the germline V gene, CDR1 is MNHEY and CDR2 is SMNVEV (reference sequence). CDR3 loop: CASSLNRGSDTQYF. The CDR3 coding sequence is TGTGCCAGCAGTTTAAACAGGGGATCAGATACGCAGTATTTT.

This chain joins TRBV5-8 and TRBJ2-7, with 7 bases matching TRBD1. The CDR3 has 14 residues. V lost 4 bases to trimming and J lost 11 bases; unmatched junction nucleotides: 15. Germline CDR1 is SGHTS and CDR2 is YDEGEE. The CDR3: CASSPARGSLKKYF. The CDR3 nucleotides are TGTGCCAGCAGCCCAGCCAGGGGGAGTCTGAAAAAGTACTTC.

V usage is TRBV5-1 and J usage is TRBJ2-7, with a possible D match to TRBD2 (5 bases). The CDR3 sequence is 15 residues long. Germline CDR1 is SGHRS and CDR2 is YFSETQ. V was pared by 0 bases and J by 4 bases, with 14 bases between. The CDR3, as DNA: TGCGCCAGCAGCTTGGGAGGGTCCCCCATGTACGAGCAGTACTTC. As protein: CASSLGGSPMYEQYF.

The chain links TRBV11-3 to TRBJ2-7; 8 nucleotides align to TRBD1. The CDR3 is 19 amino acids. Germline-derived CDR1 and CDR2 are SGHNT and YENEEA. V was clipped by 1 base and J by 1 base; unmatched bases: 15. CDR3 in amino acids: CASSLAARDRNIRSYEQYV. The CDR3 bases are TGTGCCAGCAGCTTAGCGGCTCGGGACAGGAATATCAGGTCCTACGAGCAGTACGTC.

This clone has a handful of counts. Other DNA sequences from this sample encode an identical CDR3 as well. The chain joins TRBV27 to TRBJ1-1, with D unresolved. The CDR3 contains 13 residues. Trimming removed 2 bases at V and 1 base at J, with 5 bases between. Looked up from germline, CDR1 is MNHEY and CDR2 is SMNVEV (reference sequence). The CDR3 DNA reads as TGTGCCAGCAGTTTAAGCCGGAACACTGAAGCTTTCTTT. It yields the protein CASSLSRNTEAFF.

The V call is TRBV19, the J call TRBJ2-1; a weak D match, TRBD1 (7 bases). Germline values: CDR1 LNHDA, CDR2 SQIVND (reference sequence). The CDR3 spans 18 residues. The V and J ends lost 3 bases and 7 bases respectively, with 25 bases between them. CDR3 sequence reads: CASSIGSGGPTKLNEQFF. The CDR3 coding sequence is TGTGCCAGTAGTATTGGGTCAGGGGGGCCTACCAAACTGAATGAGCAGTTCTTC.

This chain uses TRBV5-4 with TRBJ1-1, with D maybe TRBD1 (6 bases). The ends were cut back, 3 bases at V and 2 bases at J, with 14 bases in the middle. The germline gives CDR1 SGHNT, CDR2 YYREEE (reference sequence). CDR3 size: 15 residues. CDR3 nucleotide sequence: TGTGCCAGCAGCTCCGTCGACAGGCTTAACACTGAAGCTTTCTTT. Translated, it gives CASSSVDRLNTEAFF. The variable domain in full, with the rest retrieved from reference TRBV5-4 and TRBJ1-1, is ETGVTQSPTHLIKTRGQQVTLRCSSQSGHNTVSWYQQALGQGPQFIFQYYREEENGRGNFPPRFSGLQFPNYSSELNVNALELDDSALYLCASSSVDRLNTEAFFGQGTRLTVV.

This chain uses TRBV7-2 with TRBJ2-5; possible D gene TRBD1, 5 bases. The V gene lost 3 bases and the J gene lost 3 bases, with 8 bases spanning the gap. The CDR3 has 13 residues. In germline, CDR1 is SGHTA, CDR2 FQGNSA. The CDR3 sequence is CASSLTVEETQYF. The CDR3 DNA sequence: TGTGCCAGCAGCTTGACAGTGGAAGAGACCCAGTACTTC.

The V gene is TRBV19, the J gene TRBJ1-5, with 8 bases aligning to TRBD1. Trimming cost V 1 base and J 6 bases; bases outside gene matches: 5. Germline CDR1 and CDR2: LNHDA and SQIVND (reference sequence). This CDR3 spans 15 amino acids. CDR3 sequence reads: CASSIGTGTGQPQHF. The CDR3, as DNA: TGTGCCAGTAGTATAGGGACAGGGACTGGTCAGCCCCAGCATTTT.